This is a list of T cell receptor beta chains from one sample in a study of blood T cell repertoires in COVID-19. Assay: immunoSEQ multiplex PCR; the TCRdb copy retains only in-frame clones and omits some. The table includes some 290,000 clones, 81% detected once. The sample was peripheral blood. These receptors originate from a woman aged 60-75 years with active or convalescent COVID-19. Each CDR3 is given without its conserved first and last residue. Fields, in order: clone size, J gene, V gene, CDR3 protein. For some rows the clone size is stated as once, few or many, or as a class when expanded; others skip it.

. | TRBJ2-3 | TRBV5-4 | ASNNLGASGPYTDTQY
. | TRBJ2-2 | TRBV7-2 | ASSIAGGPNTGELF
. | TRBJ2-3 | TRBV3-1/TRBV3-2 | ASRTTSGSTDTQY
. | TRBJ2-5 | TRBV12-3/TRBV12-4 | ASLAQGSETQY
. | TRBJ2-2 | TRBV7-9 | ASSAGQGAAGELF
few | TRBJ1-2 | TRBV7-2 | ASSSTGYYGYT
. | TRBJ1-2 | TRBV10-1 | ASRERTEGGYT
. | TRBJ2-2 | TRBV7-9 | ASSLEGAGELF
once | TRBJ2-3 | TRBV9 | ASSEEGETSGTDTQY
. | TRBJ1-4 | TRBV19 | ASSINTGAHFNEKLF
. | TRBJ2-7 | TRBV2 | ASSLDRGNEQY
. | TRBJ2-3 | TRBV7-2 | ASSLAASGGQDTQY
. | TRBJ1-1 | TRBV7-3 | ASSSGTGAKEAF
. | TRBJ1-4 | TRBV20-1 | SASTPGQTNEKLF
. | TRBJ2-6 | TRBV6-6 | ASSLGGDGANVLT
. | TRBJ1-1 | TRBV28 | ASTPGYTIEAF
few | TRBJ1-3 | TRBV24-1 | ATSDLTGGENTIY
. | TRBJ2-1 | TRBV4-2 | ASSQERGPNEQF
. | TRBJ1-2 | TRBV5-1 | ASSLAGVNGYT
. | TRBJ2-7 | TRBV9 | ASSPNEAGLYSYEQY
. | TRBJ1-2 | TRBV5-6 | ASSFGQGAYGYT
. | TRBJ1-6 | TRBV13 | ASSARPEGAKSPLH
. | TRBJ1-1 | TRBV5-6 | ASSRHMTGKTNTEAF
. | TRBJ1-2 | TRBV1 | TSSQARPGLTYGYT
. | TRBJ2-7 | TRBV1 | TSRIGRVYEQY